The clone carrying this T cell receptor (beta chain) was counted a single time. Its antigen remains unknown. This entry belongs to a study of T cell responses to AZD1222 COVID-19 vaccine. Whole-study results and caveats: Nearly half of spike-specific TCRs reportedly target unmutated variant regions.

The V end was cut by 2 bases, the J end by 3 bases, with 10 bases between. The CDR3 loop spans 13 amino acids. Germline CDR1 GTSNPN, CDR2 SVGIG (reference sequence). Sequencing was performed with immunoSEQ multiplex PCR; in TCRdb, only in-frame clones are kept and a portion is missing. The sample has about 150,000 clones; 90% are singletons. The chain has TRBV30 and TRBJ1-2; D ambiguous. Sample: peripheral blood, taken 28 days after the second AZD1222 dose. The sequence was obtained from an adult who received the AZD1222 COVID-19 vaccine. The CDR3 DNA reads TGTGCCTGGAGTTCCCTCAGACACTATGGCTACACCTTC. Protein sequence: CAWSSLRHYGYTF.